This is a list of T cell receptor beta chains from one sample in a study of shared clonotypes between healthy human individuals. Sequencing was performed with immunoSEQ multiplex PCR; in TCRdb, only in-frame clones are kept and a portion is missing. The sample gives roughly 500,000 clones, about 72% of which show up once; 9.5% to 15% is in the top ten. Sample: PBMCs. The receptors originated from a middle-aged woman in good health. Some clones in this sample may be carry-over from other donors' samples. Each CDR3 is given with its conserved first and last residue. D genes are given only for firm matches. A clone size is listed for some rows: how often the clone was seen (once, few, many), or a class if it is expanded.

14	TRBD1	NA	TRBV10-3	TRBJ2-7	TGTGCCATCAGCGGGTGGGACAGAAAGTACGAGCAGTACTTC	CAISGWDRKYEQYF
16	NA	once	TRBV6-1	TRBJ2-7	TGTGCCAGCAGTGCAAACCCCTGGGAGGGGGCCTTCGAGCAGTACTTC	CASSANPWEGAFEQYF
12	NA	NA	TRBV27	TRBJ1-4	TGTGCCAGCAGTTTTATAGGAGAAAAACTGTTTTTT	CASSFIGEKLFF
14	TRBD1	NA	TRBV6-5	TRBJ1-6	TGTGCCAGCACCCCAGGACAGGGTACTTCACCCCTCCACTTT	CASTPGQGTSPLHF
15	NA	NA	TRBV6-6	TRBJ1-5	TGTGCCAGCAGTTACCAAGGGGTGAGCAATCAGCCCCAGCATTTT	CASSYQGVSNQPQHF
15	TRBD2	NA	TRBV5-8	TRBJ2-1	TGTGCCAGCAGCTTTGGGACTAGCGGCTACAATGAGCAGTTCTTC	CASSFGTSGYNEQFF
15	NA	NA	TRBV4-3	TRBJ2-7	TGCGCCAGCAGCCAAGAATTCGCAGGGAGCTACGAGCAGTACTTC	CASSQEFAGSYEQYF
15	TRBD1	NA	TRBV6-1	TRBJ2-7	TGTGCCAGCAGTGTCGGGGACAGGTACTTTTACGAGCAGTACTTC	CASSVGDRYFYEQYF
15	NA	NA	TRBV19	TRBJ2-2	TGTGCCAGTACCCCCCCCGTGCACTACACCGGGGAGCTGTTTTTT	CASTPPVHYTGELFF
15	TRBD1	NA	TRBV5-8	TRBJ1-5	TGTGCCAGCAGCAGGACAGGAAATAGCAATCAGCCCCAGCATTTT	CASSRTGNSNQPQHF
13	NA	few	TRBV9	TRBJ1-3	TGTGCCAGCAGCCCGGGCTCTGGAAACACCATATATTTT	CASSPGSGNTIYF
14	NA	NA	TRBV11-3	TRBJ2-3	TGTGCCAGCAGCTTAGACAGGGGATCAGATACGCAGTATTTT	CASSLDRGSDTQYF
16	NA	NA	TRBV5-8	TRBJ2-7	TGTGCCAGCAGCTCTGGCTATGGCAGCGGGCCATACGAGCAGTACTTC	CASSSGYGSGPYEQYF
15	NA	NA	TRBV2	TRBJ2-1	TGTGCCAGCACCTCGGGACGGATCGACTACAATGAGCAGTTCTTC	CASTSGRIDYNEQFF